The following is a TCR beta chain sequence with its context. The V end lost 2 bases, the J end lost 0 bases, and 10 bases lay between the germline ends. This CDR3 is built from 15 residues. Germline V CDR1 and CDR2: KGHSH, LQKENI. This sample stems from a study of control samples from healthy donors and cancer patients. Sequenced by immunoSEQ multiplex PCR; TCRdb stores in-frame clones only, minus some. Of 100,000 to 150,000 clones in the sample, about nine tenths are singletons; the top ten hold approximately 8%. The genes are TRBV18 and TRBJ1-1; D uncertain. The TCR was taken from a man aged 50-59 years with head and neck cancer. Sequencing input: PBMCs. The CDR3 DNA reads as TGTGCCAGCTCACCAATGGCGGATTTGAACACTGAAGCTTTCTTT. This codes for CASSPMADLNTEAFF.